Presented here are 19 T cell receptor beta chains from one specimen sequenced in a study of long-term antiretroviral therapy in people with HIV (dated by TCRdb to the early 2020s). The immunoSEQ hsTCRB v3.0 assay was used at survey level resolution for TRB variable region sequencing. The clones in this table, taken by TCRdb from immuneACCESS, are in-frame only. Not every clone is retained; where verified, under half of the shortfall comes from an unresolved V gene, and the cause of the rest is unknown. The sample profile shows some 34,000 clones; about 95% of them were found once. The ten largest make up under 3% of the sample. The sequencing here drew on unsorted PBMCs, taken approximately 6.6 years after starting antiretroviral therapy. The receptor source for this set is a man aged 30 to 39 with HIV.

The chain is built from TRBV6-5 and TRBJ2-5; D is uncertain. Germline loops: CDR1 MNHEY, CDR2 SVGAGI. The V and J ends lost 4 bases and 4 bases respectively, with 13 bases between them. CDR3 length equals 14 residues. The CDR3 coding sequence is TGTGCCAGCAGTTCGTCGGAAGGCGGAGAGACCCAGTACTTC. This encodes CASSSSEGGETQYF.

This chain joins TRBV4-1 and TRBJ1-1; TRBD1 matches 7 bases. This CDR3 is built from 15 residues. In germline, CDR1 is MGHRA, CDR2 YSYEKL. Germline trimming cut 5 bases from V and 4 bases from J; bases unmatched to any gene: 10. The CDR3 bases are TGCGCCAGCAGCTACACAGGGGCATCTGGCACTGAAGCTTTCTTT. Its translation: CASSYTGASGTEAFF.

The chain is built from TRBV7-3 and TRBJ2-7, with 11 bases lining up with TRBD2. The CDR3 has 13 residues. Trimming cost V 3 bases and J 7 bases; bases outside gene matches: 2. The germline gives CDR1 SGHTA, CDR2 FQGTGA. The CDR3 region is CASSFGLAGEQYF. The CDR3 DNA reads TGTGCCAGCAGCTTTGGACTAGCGGGTGAGCAGTACTTC.

V and J are TRBV13 and TRBJ2-1; D not resolved. The V gene's germline CDR1 is PRHDT and CDR2 FYEKMQ (reference sequence). CDR3 length equals 12 residues. The ends were cut back, 3 bases at V and 8 bases at J, with 8 bases in the middle. CDR3 sequence reads: CASSFTVDEQFF. The CDR3 coding sequence is TGTGCCAGCAGCTTTACAGTGGATGAGCAGTTCTTC. Full variable domain (rest looked up from reference TRBV13 and TRBJ2-1): AAGVIQSPRHLIKEKRETATLKCYPIPRHDTVYWYQQGPGQDPQFLISFYEKMQSDKGSIPDRFSAQQFSDYHSELNMSSLELGDSALYFCASSFTVDEQFFGPGTRLTVL.

This rearrangement joins TRBV7-2 to TRBJ2-2, with no clear D. The CDR3 is made up of 13 amino acids. Germline V gene lookup returns CDR1 SGHTA and CDR2 FQGNSA. Trimming removed 3 bases from V and 5 bases from J, with 7 bases in between. For the CDR3, the DNA is TGTGCCAGCAGCTTCCAGTTTACCGGGGAGCTGTTTTTT. Translated: CASSFQFTGELFF.

This chain links TRBV19 with TRBJ2-7; tentatively, D is TRBD1 or TRBD2 (5 bases each). This CDR3 has 14 amino acids. V lost 6 bases and J lost 1, with 13 bases in between. The germline CDR1 and CDR2 sequences are LNHDA and SQIVND (reference sequence). CDR3 in amino acids: CASRLSGGSYEQYF. In DNA, the CDR3 is TGTGCCAGTAGGTTGAGTGGGGGATCCTACGAGCAGTACTTC.

The chain has TRBV11-2 and TRBJ2-1, with TRBD1 identical over 8 bases. The CDR3 consists of 16 residues. The trim removed 4 bases at V and 2 bases at J, leaving 7 bases unmatched. Germline loops: CDR1 SGHAT, CDR2 FQNNGV. The CDR3 DNA is TGTGCCAGCAGCTCAGTACAGGGGGAAGCCTACAATGAGCAGTTCTTC. The encoded protein is CASSSVQGEAYNEQFF. Filled out from reference TRBV11-2 and TRBJ2-1, the complete variable domain reads EAGVAQSPRYKIIEKRQSVAFWCNPISGHATLYWYQQILGQGPKLLIQFQNNGVVDDSQLPKDRFSAERLKGVDSTLKIQPAKLEDSAVYLCASSSVQGEAYNEQFFGPGTRLTVL.

This clone appeared once. This chain connects TRBV4-3 to TRBJ1-5, with D hard to call. V was trimmed by 0 bases and J by 4 bases, leaving 7 bases between them. The CDR3 loop spans 14 amino acids. CDR1 LGHNA and CDR2 YSLEER come from the germline V gene. The DNA of the CDR3 is TGCGCCAGCAGCCAAGATCTAAAAAATCAGCCCCAGCATTTT. Translating it yields CASSQDLKNQPQHF.

The chain employs TRBV5-5 and TRBJ2-7; D gene unclear. The CDR3 totals 11 residues. Germline values: CDR1 SGHKS, CDR2 YYEKEE (reference sequence). V lost 1 base and J 7 bases, leaving 6 bases between the germline ends. This CDR3 is CASSLLGEQYF. CDR3 coding DNA: TGTGCCAGCAGCTTGCTTGGGGAGCAGTACTTC.

J is TRBJ2-7 and V is TRBV7-9; tentative D call: TRBD2 (5 bases). V was pared by 6 bases and J by 3 bases, with 9 bases between. The CDR3 consists of 12 residues. Germline loops: CDR1 SEHNR, CDR2 FQNEAQ (reference sequence). The CDR3 region has the DNA TGTGCCAGCAGAGCGGCGGGCTACGAGCAGTACTTC. It yields the protein CASRAAGYEQYF.

The rearrangement links TRBV6-5 to TRBJ2-7; perhaps TRBD2 as D (6 bases). V dropped 2 bases and J dropped 2 bases, with 7 bases sitting between them. Per germline, CDR1 MNHEY and CDR2 SVGAGI. The CDR3 spans 13 residues. The CDR3 coding sequence is TGTGCCAGCAGTTACACGGGAGCCTACGAGCAGTACTTC. It yields the protein CASSYTGAYEQYF.

The genes are TRBV5-1 and TRBJ2-1; 8 bases line up with TRBD2. The germline CDR1 and CDR2 sequences are SGHRS and YFSETQ. The CDR3 spans 15 residues. The V gene end was trimmed by 4 bases and the J gene end by 8 bases; junction bases not matched to a gene: 11. CDR3 in DNA: TGCGCCAGCAGCCTCGGGGGGGATGCCCTGTATGAGCAGTTCTTC. As protein: CASSLGGDALYEQFF.

The rearrangement links TRBV9 to TRBJ2-1, with 9 bases that match TRBD2. From germline, CDR1 is SGDLS and CDR2 YYNGEE. CDR3 length: 15 amino acids. V shed 2 bases and J 4 bases; nucleotides not matched to a gene: 4. In DNA form, the CDR3 reads TGTGCCAGCAGCGTCGTAGCGGGAGAGTACAATGAGCAGTTCTTC. Translated: CASSVVAGEYNEQFF.

The rearrangement uses TRBV7-2 and TRBJ2-7, with D perhaps given as TRBD1 or TRBD2 (5 bases each). Germline CDR1 SGHTA, CDR2 FQGNSA. CDR3 length equals 15 residues. V lost 4 bases, J lost 0 bases, and 13 bases lay in between. CDR3 protein: CASSSVGARSYEQYF. Here the CDR3 DNA reads TGTGCCAGCAGCTCGGTCGGGGCTCGCTCCTACGAGCAGTACTTC. Filled out from reference TRBV7-2 and TRBJ2-7, the complete variable domain reads GAGVSQSPSNKVTEKGKDVELRCDPISGHTALYWYRQSLGQGLEFLIYFQGNSAPDKSGLPSDRFSAERTGGSVSTLTIQRTQQEDSAVYLCASSSVGARSYEQYFGPGTRLTVT.

V is TRBV12-5 and J is TRBJ1-5, with TRBD1 identical over 7 bases. This CDR3 contains 10 residues. CDR1 is LGHNT, CDR2 FRNRAP, per germline. Unmatched junction bases numbered 3, after V lost 3 bases and J lost 16 bases. The CDR3 protein is CASGLGTVHF. The CDR3 nucleotides are TGTGCTAGTGGTTTAGGGACAGTTCATTTT.

This rearrangement joins TRBV29-1 to TRBJ1-1; D perhaps matches TRBD1 (5 bases). CDR3 length: 14 amino acids. CDR1 is SQVTM, CDR2 ANQGSEA, per germline. The germline V and J ends were trimmed by 1 base and 1 base, with 10 bases remaining between them. The CDR3 sequence: CSVEGGAGNTEAFF. Here the CDR3 DNA reads TGCAGCGTTGAAGGAGGGGCCGGGAACACTGAAGCTTTCTTT.

The chain has TRBV4-1 and TRBJ2-3, with 10 nucleotides matching TRBD2. CDR3 length equals 20 residues. After removal of 5 bases from V and 1 base from J, the junction contained 18 bases not matched to a gene. In germline, CDR1 is MGHRA, CDR2 YSYEKL. This CDR3 is CASSSQGGPSGGRGTDTQYF. CDR3 coding DNA: TGCGCCAGCAGCTCCCAAGGGGGGCCTAGCGGGGGACGGGGCACAGATACGCAGTATTTT.

The genes are TRBV5-1 and TRBJ2-7; D possibly uses TRBD1 or TRBD2 (7 bases each). Between the trimmed V and J ends, which lost 4 bases and 7 bases, there was a span of 24 bases. Germline V gives CDR1 SGHRS, CDR2 YFSETQ. The length of the CDR3 is 16 residues. CDR3 in DNA: TGCGCCAGCAGCCCCAACTCGAGGGGGCTAGCGGAGGAGCAGTACTTC. It is translated as CASSPNSRGLAEEQYF.

V gene TRBV9 combines with J gene TRBJ2-1; a weak D match, TRBD2 (6 bases). CDR3 length equals 16 residues. V gave up 0 bases and J gave up 10 bases, with 20 bases separating them. Looked up from germline, CDR1 is SGDLS and CDR2 is YYNGEE. The CDR3 sequence: CASSVGGTRRGDEQFF. CDR3 sequence (DNA): TGTGCCAGCAGCGTAGGGGGGACTCGCCGGGGAGACGAGCAGTTCTTC.